The clone carrying this T cell receptor beta chain showed up just a few times. As yet, its antigen is unknown. The data were obtained in a study of cytomegalovirus exposure and HLA in healthy donors. Study observations and caveats: Cytomegalovirus association was listed for roughly 160 TCR beta chains.

The PCR made use of 60 Vbeta and 13 Jbeta primers. Sequencing used immunoSEQ multiplex PCR; TCRdb keeps in-frame clones, though not all of them. The data show about 60,000 clones, 70% to 85% seen once. There are 14 residues in the CDR3. Germline loops: CDR1 SGHAT, CDR2 FQNNGV. With 0 bases removed from V and 4 bases from J, the gap between germline ends came to 7 bases. The TCR was taken from a woman younger than 45 in good health and CMV-seronegative. The chain joins TRBV11-2 to TRBJ2-1; tentative D call: TRBD2 (5 bases). Sequenced material: PBMCs. In DNA, the CDR3 is TGTGCCAGCAGCTTAGAGAGGGTTTACAATGAGCAGTTCTTC. This gives the protein CASSLERVYNEQFF. The entire variable domain, with the rest obtained from reference TRBV11-2 and TRBJ2-1, is as follows: EAGVAQSPRYKIIEKRQSVAFWCNPISGHATLYWYQQILGQGPKLLIQFQNNGVVDDSQLPKDRFSAERLKGVDSTLKIQPAKLEDSAVYLCASSLERVYNEQFFGPGTRLTVL.